These 21 T cell receptor beta chains originate from one sample sequenced in a study of T-cell reconstitution after alpha-beta-depleted transplantation in children. As it was prepared, the TCRbeta library received unique molecular identifiers. TCRdb analysed the PCR reads with MiXCR anew, one entry per CDR3 protein. The sample consists of over 200,000 distinct CDR3 sequences, roughly a tenth of them appearing once. Sample: PBMCs, taken before TCRalphabeta/CD19-depleted stem cell transplant. The source of these receptors is a child younger than two with acute myeloid leukemia, due to receive a stem cell transplant.

The table lists this clonotype with many counts. The rearrangement links TRBV11-2 to TRBJ2-5; TRBD2 aligns across 12 bases. V trimming: 1 base; J trimming: 5 bases; junction bases outside the gene matches: 8. Germline assignment: CDR1 SGHAT and CDR2 FQNNGV. This CDR3 is 17 amino acids long. Here the CDR3 reads CASSLAFSLAGGETQYF. The CDR3 nucleotides are TGTGCCAGCAGCTTAGCCTTCTCCCTAGCGGGAGGGGAGACCCAGTACTTC.

This clonotype was counted at least ten times. The chain employs TRBV4-2 and TRBJ1-2; a weak D match, TRBD1 (6 bases). This CDR3 comprises 16 residues. The V end was cut by 3 bases, the J end by 3 bases, with 17 bases between. The germline V gene has CDR1 LGHNA and CDR2 YNFKEQ. The CDR3 sequence: CASSHPRGRGDYGYTF. Written as DNA, the CDR3 is TGTGCCAGCAGCCACCCCCGGGGCAGGGGAGACTATGGCTACACCTTC.

This clonotype has a count of ten or more. The rearrangement uses TRBV20-1 and TRBJ2-4; tentative D call: TRBD2 (6 bases). The V end was cut by 0 bases, the J end by 10 bases, with 16 bases between. The CDR3 has 14 residues. CDR1 and CDR2 (germline): DFQATT, SNEGSKA (reference sequence). CDR3 sequence (DNA): TGCAGTGCTAGAGATGCCCAGGGTGGGGGGATTCAGTACTTC. This translates into CSARDAQGGGIQYF.

This clonotype was observed many times. The chain joins TRBV3-1 to TRBJ2-4; D tentatively reads TRBD1 or TRBD2 (5 bases each). This CDR3 region has 16 residues. V was cut by 5 bases and J by 0 bases, with 14 bases left in between. Germline lookup yields CDR1 LGHDT and CDR2 YNNKEL (reference sequence). The CDR3 reads CASSARGPLAKNIQYF. As DNA, the CDR3 is TGTGCCAGCAGCGCTCGGGGACCCCTAGCCAAAAACATTCAGTACTTC.

As for this clonotype: One junction end disagrees with the germline gene, perhaps due to a read error. The chain uses TRBV3-1 and TRBJ2-1; 9 bases are a match to TRBD2. This CDR3 comprises 15 residues. Germline-derived CDR1 and CDR2 are LGHDT and YNNKEL (reference sequence). CDR3 loop: CACSQDIAGELEQFF. Here the CDR3 DNA reads TGTGCCTGCAGCCAAGACATAGCGGGAGAGCTGGAGCAGTTCTTC.

This chain links TRBV5-1 with TRBJ2-7, with D maybe TRBD1 (5 bases). CDR1 SGHRS and CDR2 YFSETQ come from the germline V gene. Between the trimmed V and J ends, which lost 0 bases and 3 bases, there was a span of 13 bases. The CDR3 loop spans 15 amino acids. CDR3 amino acids: CASSLDRLSGYEQYF. CDR3 in DNA: TGCGCCAGCAGCTTGGACAGGCTTTCCGGCTACGAGCAGTACTTC.

This clonotype has at least ten counts. The genes are TRBV10-3 and TRBJ2-5, with 9 bases matching TRBD2. Germline lookup yields CDR1 ENHRY and CDR2 SYGVKD. V dropped 2 bases and J dropped 3; count of bases not matched to a gene: 1. This CDR3 region has 14 residues. CDR3 sequence reads: CAISERLAEETQYF. CDR3 coding DNA: TGTGCCATCAGTGAGAGACTAGCGGAAGAGACCCAGTACTTC.

In this sample, this clonotype turned up many times. The gene calls are TRBV7-3 and TRBJ2-5, with D maybe TRBD1 (5 bases). The ends were cut back, 2 bases at V and 7 bases at J, with 11 bases in the middle. Germline CDR1 reads SGHTA; CDR2 reads FQGTGA. This CDR3 contains 13 residues. The CDR3: CASSLSYRGTQYF. DNA for the CDR3: TGTGCCAGCAGCTTATCGTATAGGGGGACCCAGTACTTC.

A word on this clonotype: In this CDR3 the conserved last residue, phenylalanine or tryptophan, is missing, so a read error is likely. V is TRBV27 and J is TRBJ2-7; TRBD2 aligns across 7 bases. Germline V CDR1 and CDR2: MNHEY, SMNVEV (reference sequence). The CDR3 contains 14 residues. The CDR3 reads CASSGTNAPYEQYS. CDR3 in DNA: TGTGCCAGCAGCGGGACTAACGCTCCCTACGAACAGTACTCC.

This clonotype was recorded many times. At one end the junction does not follow the germline gene, possibly because of a read error. This chain uses TRBV5-1 with TRBJ1-3; D might be TRBD1 (6 bases). The CDR3 contains 14 residues. Germline loops: CDR1 SGHRS, CDR2 YFSETQ. Here the CDR3 reads CASSLGGAGNTIYF. CDR3 bases: TGTGCCAGCAGCTTAGGGGGAGCTGGAAACACCATATATTTT.

The chain links TRBV30 to TRBJ2-1, with 8 positions matching TRBD2. CDR1 and CDR2 (germline): GTSNPN, SVGIG (reference sequence). The CDR3 runs to 12 residues. V lost 2 bases and J lost 9; bases outside the gene matches: 3. The CDR3, as DNA: TGTGCCTGGAGTCTAGCGGGTGCTGAGCAGTTCTTC. Amino acid sequence: CAWSLAGAEQFF.

Turning to this clonotype: At one boundary the junction diverges from the germline segment, which might be a read error. The chain links TRBV12-3 or TRBV12-4 to TRBJ2-7; maybe TRBD1 (6 bases). The CDR3 sequence is 16 residues long. Here the CDR3 DNA reads TGTGCAAGCAGTTTAGAGGGGACAATTACGTGGTACGAGCAGTCCTTC. Translated, it gives CASSLEGTITWYEQSF.

This clonotype was seen many times. The chain recombines TRBV10-3 with TRBJ2-1; tentatively, D is TRBD2 (5 bases). CDR1 and CDR2 from the germline V gene are ENHRY and SYGVKD. The CDR3 spans 17 residues. V dropped 5 bases and J dropped 7 bases, with 24 bases sitting between them. DNA of the CDR3: TGTGCCATCAGTAGAGTGTCGGCCTCCCCTTCGGGAAATGAGCAGTTCTTC. Its protein is CAISRVSASPSGNEQFF.

The CDR3 spells CASSTDRRYGYTF. CDR3 sequence (DNA): TGTGCCAGTAGTACGGACAGGCGCTATGGCTACACCTTC. The chain joins TRBV19 to TRBJ1-2; 7 nucleotides agree with TRBD1. This CDR3 has 13 amino acids. V was pared by 4 bases and J by 4 bases, with 3 bases of the junction left unmatched. Germline V CDR1 and CDR2: LNHDA, SQIVND (reference sequence).

At least ten counts were recorded for this clonotype. This chain uses TRBV5-1 with TRBJ2-7; D is unclear. The CDR3 has 17 amino acids. The germline V gene encodes CDR1 SGHRS and CDR2 YFSETQ. V was cut by 1 base and J by 2 bases, with 19 bases left in between. The CDR3 DNA reads as TGCGCCAGCAGCTTGTCGACTCCCTTGCGCCCAACCTACGAGCAGTACTTC. This translates into CASSLSTPLRPTYEQYF.

This clonotype was counted only a few times. V and J are TRBV9 and TRBJ2-2, with 9 bases lining up with TRBD2. The CDR3 contains 16 residues. J lost 2 bases, V lost 3 bases, and 5 bases had no gene match. In germline, CDR1 is SGDLS, CDR2 YYNGEE. Here the CDR3 reads CASSGRTSANTGELFF. The CDR3 nucleotides are TGTGCCAGCAGCGGTCGGACTAGCGCAAACACCGGGGAGCTGTTTTTT.

This clonotype was found many times. The genes are TRBV10-3 and TRBJ2-1, with D uncertain. Trimming pared 0 bases from V and 7 bases from J, leaving 4 bases between. The CDR3 loop spans 12 amino acids. Germline V gives CDR1 ENHRY, CDR2 SYGVKD. CDR3 coding DNA: TGTGCCATCAGTGAGTCGACGAATGAGCAGTTCTTC. Translation: CAISESTNEQFF.

This clonotype was observed many times. The rearrangement uses TRBV12-3 or TRBV12-4 and TRBJ2-1, with 7 bases matching TRBD1. Unmatched junction bases numbered 1, after V lost 2 bases and J lost 3 bases. CDR3 length equals 14 residues. The CDR3 coding sequence is TGTGCCAGCAGTTTAAACAGGGGCTACAATGAGCAGTTCTTC. It yields the protein CASSLNRGYNEQFF.

The sample holds many counts of this clonotype. CDR3 in DNA: TGTGCCAGCAGCCCAAAGAGACAGCCCGGGGAGCTGTTTTTT. Its translation is CASSPKRQPGELFF. The chain couples TRBV6-1 to TRBJ2-2, with D perhaps matching TRBD1 (5 bases). Germline-derived CDR1 and CDR2 are MNHNS and SASEGT. There are 14 residues in the CDR3. Trimming cost V 6 bases and J 6 bases, with 14 bases left between them.

This clonotype was seen repeatedly, ten times or more. This sequence joins TRBV12-3 or TRBV12-4 and TRBJ1-6; perhaps TRBD1 as D (5 bases). Trimming left V 7 bases short and J 7 bases short, with 17 bases between. CDR3 size: 15 residues. The chain's CDR3 is CASTDPGPTNSPLHF. CDR3 coding DNA: TGTGCCAGCACCGACCCGGGACCGACGAATTCACCCCTCCACTTT.

The sample holds many counts of this clonotype. The V and J genes are TRBV29-1 and TRBJ2-5, with a possible D match to TRBD2 (6 bases). V was pared by 8 bases and J by 9 bases, with 22 bases between. In germline, CDR1 is SQVTM, CDR2 ANQGSEA. CDR3 length: 13 residues. The CDR3 loop reads CSYQRDSRGAQYF. As DNA, the CDR3 is TGCAGCTACCAGAGGGACTCTCGGGGAGCCCAGTACTTC.